The rows below give T cell receptor beta chains drawn from one sample of a study of shared clonotypes between healthy human individuals. Here immunoSEQ multiplex PCR was the method, and the copy in TCRdb shows in-frame clones only, minus some. Of around 2.1 million clones in the sample, about 92% were seen once. The source material was naive CD8+ T cells from PBMCs. The receptors come from a man aged 18 to 35 in good health. Some clones in this sample may be carry-over from other donors' samples. CDR3s include the opening cysteine and the closing phenylalanine or tryptophan. The order of the fields is CDR3 protein, CDR3 DNA, V gene, D gene, clone size, J gene. A D gene is named only where the DNA matches it firmly. Only some rows state a clone size, as once, few, many or a class for expanded clones.

CDR3aa: CASSYAAGGTDTQYF
CDR3nt: TGTGCCAGCAGTTACGCGGCAGGGGGCACAGATACGCAGTATTTT
v_gene: TRBV6-6
d_gene: NA
abundance: NA
j_gene: TRBJ2-3

CDR3aa: CASSRRDRVNTEAFF
CDR3nt: TGCGCCAGCAGCCGCCGGGACAGGGTGAACACTGAAGCTTTCTTT
v_gene: TRBV4-1
d_gene: TRBD1
abundance: NA
j_gene: TRBJ1-1

CDR3aa: CASSIRLFVLGYTF
CDR3nt: TGTGCCAGTAGTATCCGATTGTTTGTACTTGGCTACACCTTC
v_gene: TRBV19
d_gene: NA
abundance: once
j_gene: TRBJ1-2

CDR3aa: CASSVLVRGTDTQYF
CDR3nt: TGTGCCAGCAGCGTCTTGGTCAGGGGCACAGATACGCAGTATTTT
v_gene: TRBV9
d_gene: NA
abundance: NA
j_gene: TRBJ2-3

CDR3aa: CSVVTRVGAETQYF
CDR3nt: TGCAGCGTTGTTACCAGGGTAGGGGCAGAGACCCAGTACTTC
v_gene: TRBV29-1
d_gene: NA
abundance: NA
j_gene: TRBJ2-5

CDR3aa: CASSASRNRGTGELFF
CDR3nt: TGTGCCAGCAGTGCCTCCCGGAACAGGGGCACCGGGGAGCTGTTTTTT
v_gene: TRBV27
d_gene: TRBD1
abundance: NA
j_gene: TRBJ2-2

CDR3aa: CASSLAPRGALNTEAFF
CDR3nt: TGTGCCAGCAGCTTAGCGCCTCGGGGGGCTCTGAACACTGAAGCTTTCTTT
v_gene: TRBV7-9
d_gene: NA
abundance: NA
j_gene: TRBJ1-1

CDR3aa: CASSESGTGGGYEQYF
CDR3nt: TGTGCCAGCAGTGAGTCCGGGACAGGGGGCGGGTACGAGCAGTACTTC
v_gene: TRBV2
d_gene: TRBD1
abundance: NA
j_gene: TRBJ2-7

CDR3aa: CASSGGTGLYEQYF
CDR3nt: TGTGCCAGCAGCGGAGGGACAGGGCTCTACGAGCAGTACTTC
v_gene: TRBV9
d_gene: TRBD1
abundance: NA
j_gene: TRBJ2-7

CDR3aa: CASSFIPTQQNTGELFF
CDR3nt: TGTGCCAGCAGTTTCATCCCGACACAACAAAACACCGGGGAGCTGTTTTTT
v_gene: TRBV27
d_gene: NA
abundance: NA
j_gene: TRBJ2-2

CDR3aa: CATSRGTSGNYNEQFF
CDR3nt: TGTGCCACCAGCAGGGGGACTAGCGGGAATTACAATGAGCAGTTCTTC
v_gene: TRBV15
d_gene: TRBD2
abundance: NA
j_gene: TRBJ2-1

CDR3aa: CASSLVISYEQYF
CDR3nt: TGTGCCAGCAGTTTAGTCATCTCCTACGAGCAGTACTTC
v_gene: TRBV28
d_gene: NA
abundance: NA
j_gene: TRBJ2-7

CDR3aa: CASSPPGRGGQDTQYF
CDR3nt: TGTGCCAGCAGCCCCCCTGGGCGCGGTGGACAAGATACGCAGTATTTT
v_gene: TRBV7-9
d_gene: NA
abundance: NA
j_gene: TRBJ2-3

CDR3aa: CASRPGEGMWAKNIQYF
CDR3nt: TGTGCCAGCAGACCCGGTGAGGGGATGTGGGCCAAAAACATTCAGTACTTC
v_gene: TRBV7-9
d_gene: NA
abundance: NA
j_gene: TRBJ2-4

CDR3aa: CASSQVAGGHAEAFF
CDR3nt: TGTGCCAGCAGCCAAGTCGCAGGGGGCCACGCTGAAGCTTTCTTT
v_gene: TRBV4-2
d_gene: TRBD1
abundance: NA
j_gene: TRBJ1-1

CDR3aa: CASSLWVPGDYSNQPQHF
CDR3nt: TGTGCCAGCAGTTTATGGGTGCCAGGGGATTATAGCAATCAGCCCCAGCATTTT
v_gene: TRBV28
d_gene: NA
abundance: NA
j_gene: TRBJ1-5

CDR3aa: CASSLAWGEQFF
CDR3nt: TGTGCCAGCAGCTTAGCCTGGGGTGAGCAGTTCTTC
v_gene: TRBV7-9
d_gene: NA
abundance: few
j_gene: TRBJ2-1

CDR3aa: CASSPLYEQYF
CDR3nt: TGTGCCAGCAGTCCGCTCTACGAGCAGTACTTC
v_gene: TRBV28
d_gene: NA
abundance: few
j_gene: TRBJ2-7

CDR3aa: CASSTGTGIYEQYF
CDR3nt: TGTGCCAGCAGCACCGGGACAGGGATCTACGAGCAGTACTTC
v_gene: TRBV27
d_gene: TRBD1
abundance: once
j_gene: TRBJ2-7

CDR3aa: CASSSMAGYAATGELFF
CDR3nt: TGTGCCAGCAGCTCCATGGCAGGGTATGCGGCCACCGGGGAGCTGTTTTTT
v_gene: TRBV7-7
d_gene: NA
abundance: NA
j_gene: TRBJ2-2

CDR3aa: CASSSPPHEQYF
CDR3nt: TGTGCCAGCAGTTCCCCCCCCCACGAGCAGTACTTC
v_gene: TRBV7-9
d_gene: NA
abundance: NA
j_gene: TRBJ2-7

CDR3aa: CASSLGASGRNEQFF
CDR3nt: TGTGCCAGCTCCTTGGGGGCTAGCGGGCGCAATGAGCAGTTCTTC
v_gene: TRBV27
d_gene: TRBD2
abundance: NA
j_gene: TRBJ2-1

CDR3aa: CASSPPRDTQYF
CDR3nt: TGTGCCAGCTCACCTCCAAGGGATACGCAGTATTTT
v_gene: TRBV18
d_gene: NA
abundance: NA
j_gene: TRBJ2-3

CDR3aa: CASSQGAYGYTF
CDR3nt: TGTGCCAGCAGTCAGGGGGCCTATGGCTACACCTTC
v_gene: TRBV7-9
d_gene: TRBD1
abundance: NA
j_gene: TRBJ1-2

CDR3aa: CASSLGGRNEQFF
CDR3nt: TGTGCCAGCAGCTTAGGAGGCAGAAATGAGCAGTTCTTC
v_gene: TRBV7-2
d_gene: NA
abundance: NA
j_gene: TRBJ2-1

CDR3aa: CASSQSRTPRGETQYF
CDR3nt: TGTGCCAGCAGCCAATCGAGGACCCCCCGGGGAGAGACCCAGTACTTC
v_gene: TRBV16
d_gene: NA
abundance: NA
j_gene: TRBJ2-5

CDR3aa: CASSLSGDSYEQYF
CDR3nt: TGCGCCAGCAGCTTGTCGGGAGACTCCTACGAGCAGTACTTC
v_gene: TRBV5-1
d_gene: NA
abundance: NA
j_gene: TRBJ2-7

CDR3aa: CSARTGFGQYF
CDR3nt: TGCAGTGCCAGGACGGGCTTCGGGCAGTACTTC
v_gene: TRBV29-1
d_gene: NA
abundance: once
j_gene: TRBJ2-7

CDR3aa: CAGHGGGQSEQYF
CDR3nt: TGTGCCGGACACGGGGGCGGTCAGTCCGAGCAGTACTTC
v_gene: TRBV30
d_gene: NA
abundance: NA
j_gene: TRBJ2-7

CDR3aa: CATVDRGGSYTF
CDR3nt: TGTGCCACCGTGGACAGGGGAGGTAGCTACACCTTC
v_gene: TRBV27
d_gene: TRBD1
abundance: NA
j_gene: TRBJ1-2

CDR3aa: CASSQDLRNNEQFF
CDR3nt: TGCGCCAGCAGCCAAGATTTACGCAACAATGAGCAGTTCTTC
v_gene: TRBV4-3
d_gene: NA
abundance: NA
j_gene: TRBJ2-1

CDR3aa: CASSARTSGSSYEQYF
CDR3nt: TGTGCCAGCAGCGCCAGGACTAGCGGGAGCTCCTACGAGCAGTACTTC
v_gene: TRBV11-2
d_gene: TRBD2
abundance: NA
j_gene: TRBJ2-7

CDR3aa: CASSTSGSSDEQFF
CDR3nt: TGTGCCAGCAGCACGAGCGGGAGCTCGGATGAGCAGTTCTTC
v_gene: TRBV9
d_gene: TRBD2
abundance: NA
j_gene: TRBJ2-1

CDR3aa: CASSPGTGGLEQYF
CDR3nt: TGTGCCAGCAGCCCCGGGACAGGGGGCCTCGAGCAGTACTTC
v_gene: TRBV5-5
d_gene: TRBD1
abundance: NA
j_gene: TRBJ2-7